This T cell receptor beta chain was recovered during a study of blood T cell repertoires in COVID-19. Study-level background: Samples representing acute and convalescent COVID-19 were sourced from the United States, Italy and Spain.

Authors' data handling: Amplification with reference gene primers provided the estimates of nucleated cell counts. This table comes from immunoSEQ multiplex PCR, and its TCRdb copy is limited to in-frame clones, with some not included. From that table come the V and J calls and clone size; the DNA was used to work out D and trimming. Of 80,000 to 100,000 clones listed, 75% to 90% are singletons. This clone was counted a few times. Deletions cut 2 bases from V and 7 bases from J, with 12 bases between. Looked up from germline, CDR1 is KGHSH and CDR2 is LQKENI. CDR3 length equals 13 residues. The source is a human donor with active COVID-19. The donor label of this sample is uncertain. J is TRBJ2-7 and V is TRBV18; D is perhaps TRBD2 (5 bases). Material for sequencing was peripheral blood. The CDR3 sequence is CASSPGASGEQYF. Written as DNA, the CDR3 is TGTGCCAGCTCACCAGGAGCTTCGGGGGAGCAGTACTTC.